The sequence of this T cell receptor (beta chain) was determined in a study of CD8+ T cells in alopecia areata. At the level of the study: Treatment of the treated patients consisted of oral tofacitinib, 5 to 10 mg twice daily. Study results and caveats: The study found tofacitinib significantly decreased scalp clonality and expanded CD8+ clones among the top 100. Sequencing of scalp samples also includes resident alphabeta T cells from normal skin.

Trimming removed 6 bases at V and 2 bases at J, with 14 bases between. Germline-derived CDR1 and CDR2 are LNHNV and YYDKDF (reference sequence). CDR3 size: 14 residues. With regard to this clone: The antigen remains unidentified.

RNA was extracted and reverse transcribed into cDNA as the sequencing template. Assay: immunoSEQ multiplex PCR; the TCRdb copy retains only in-frame clones and omits some. The table lists about 190,000 clones, roughly three fifths of them singletons. Treatment given: oral pan-JAK inhibitor, 5-10 mg twice daily. The sample in question was CD4+ T cells sorted from blood, obtained at week 4, from a patient treated with tofacitinib. The rearrangement joins TRBV15 to TRBJ2-7, with D possibly matching TRBD2 (5 bases). The receptor was isolated from a human donor with alopecia areata. CDR3 amino acids: CATSTPGETYEQYF. In nucleotides, the CDR3 is TGTGCCACCAGTACTCCCGGGGAAACCTACGAGCAGTACTTC.